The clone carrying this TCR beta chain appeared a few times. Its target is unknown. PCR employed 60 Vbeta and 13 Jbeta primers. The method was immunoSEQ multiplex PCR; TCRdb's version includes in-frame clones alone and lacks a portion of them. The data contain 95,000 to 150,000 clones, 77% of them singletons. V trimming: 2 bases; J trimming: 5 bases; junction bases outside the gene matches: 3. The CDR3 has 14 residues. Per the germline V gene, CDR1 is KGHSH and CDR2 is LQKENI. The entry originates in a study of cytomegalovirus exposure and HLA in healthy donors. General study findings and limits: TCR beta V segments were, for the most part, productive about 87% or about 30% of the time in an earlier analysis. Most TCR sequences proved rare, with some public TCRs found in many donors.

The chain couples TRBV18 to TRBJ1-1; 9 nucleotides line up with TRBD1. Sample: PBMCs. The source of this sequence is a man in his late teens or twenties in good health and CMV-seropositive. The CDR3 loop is CASSPTGGDTEAFF. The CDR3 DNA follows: TGTGCCAGCTCACCAACAGGGGGCGATACTGAAGCTTTCTTT.